This record covers a single T cell receptor beta chain. What it binds is unknown. The sample originates from a study of brain metastases from non-small cell lung cancer. Study-level points and caveats: Brain metastases had lower T-cell infiltration than primary tumors.

Clones were read by immunoSEQ multiplex PCR, and TCRdb kept only the in-frame ones, dropping some. The top ten hold roughly 7.7% of the sample, which has more than 14,000 clones, approximately 82% seen once. Germline values: CDR1 SQVTM, CDR2 ANQGSEA. The V gene lost 3 bases and the J gene lost 0 bases, with 6 bases spanning the gap. This CDR3 region has 12 residues. The genes are TRBV29-1 and TRBJ2-7, with D unresolved. This sequence was found in a donor over 35 with non-small cell lung cancer. Specimen: primary lung tumor tissue. The CDR3 is CSVDGDSYEQYF. The CDR3 nucleotides are TGCAGCGTTGACGGCGACTCCTACGAGCAGTACTTC.